What follows are 28 T cell receptor beta chains derived from one specimen sequenced in a study of T cells in Graves' hyperthyroidism and ophthalmopathy. Amplified regions were TCR beta CDR3 sequences from RNA transcripts. TCR CDR3 regions were first amplified by RT-PCR with HTBI primers. Using its own MiXCR run on the multiplex PCR reads, TCRdb lists one record per CDR3 protein. Altogether about 360,000 distinct CDR3 sequences are present, 13% being singletons, with the ten largest covering around a tenth. The sequencing sample was made of blood. These receptors all come from a young woman with Graves' hyperthyroidism.

This clonotype was picked up many times. The chain joins TRBV20-1 to TRBJ1-1; maybe TRBD1 (5 bases). The CDR3 totals 13 residues. V gave up 3 bases and J gave up 7 bases, with 15 bases separating them. CDR1 and CDR2 (germline): DFQATT, SNEGSKA (reference sequence). The CDR3 nucleotides read TGCAGTGCTAGGAGTGGAGGGGTCGATGAAGCTTTCTTT. It translates to CSARSGGVDEAFF.

This clonotype came up many times. This chain uses TRBV11-2 with TRBJ2-1, with 12 bases lining up with TRBD2. V was pared by 1 base and J by 10 bases, with 11 bases of the junction left unmatched. Germline loops: CDR1 SGHAT, CDR2 FQNNGV. The CDR3 is made up of 17 amino acids. CDR3: CASSLVYLAGGEEEQFF. The CDR3, as DNA: TGTGCCAGCAGCTTAGTTTATCTAGCGGGGGGGGAGGAGGAGCAGTTCTTC.

The V call is TRBV11-2, the J call TRBJ2-3; no firm D call. Per germline, CDR1 SGHAT and CDR2 FQNNGV. CDR3 length equals 12 residues. V was cut by 6 bases and J by 2 bases, with 6 bases left in between. The CDR3 protein is CASRSNTDTQYF. In DNA, the CDR3 is TGTGCCAGCAGATCCAACACAGATACGCAGTATTTT.

This clonotype was observed at least ten times. J is TRBJ2-2 and V is TRBV20-1; tentative D call: TRBD2 (5 bases). V was cut by 2 bases and J by 5 bases, with 12 bases left in between. Germline-derived CDR1 and CDR2 are DFQATT and SNEGSKA (reference sequence). This CDR3 is 14 amino acids long. CDR3 sequence (DNA): TGCAGTGCTAGACCCAGCGGAGGTACCGGGGAGCTGTTTTTT. It is translated as CSARPSGGTGELFF.

The table lists this clonotype with many counts. This chain uses TRBV3-1 with TRBJ1-1; no clear D gene. The germline gives CDR1 LGHDT, CDR2 YNNKEL (reference sequence). Trimming took off 1 base at V and 4 bases at J, with 4 bases between the two ends. There are 12 residues in the CDR3. The CDR3 loop reads CASSQGSTEAFF. The DNA of the CDR3 is TGTGCCAGCAGCCAAGGATCCACTGAAGCTTTCTTT.

This clonotype showed up many times. This rearrangement joins TRBV5-1 to TRBJ2-1, with 11 bases identical to TRBD2. From germline, CDR1 is SGHRS and CDR2 YFSETQ. V lost 5 bases and J lost 2; bases outside the gene matches: 6. This CDR3 spans 16 amino acids. CDR3 DNA: TGCGCCAGCAGGGATTCTAGCGGGAGGACCTACAATGAGCAGTTCTTC. This codes for CASRDSSGRTYNEQFF. The entire variable domain, with the rest obtained from reference TRBV5-1 and TRBJ2-1, is as follows: KAGVTQTPRYLIKTRGQQVTLSCSPISGHRSVSWYQQTPGQGLQFLFEYFSETQRNKGNFPGRFSGRQFSNSRSEMNVSTLELGDSALYLCASRDSSGRTYNEQFFGPGTRLTVL.

This clonotype was counted many times. The V gene is TRBV29-1, the J gene TRBJ2-1; D gene ambiguous. There are 12 residues in the CDR3. Germline V gene sequence: CDR1 SQVTM, CDR2 ANQGSEA. Trimming shortened V by 3 bases and J by 3 bases, and 6 bases separated the two germline ends. The CDR3 here is CSVEVRYNEQFF. In nucleotides, the CDR3 is TGCAGCGTTGAGGTGCGCTACAATGAGCAGTTCTTC.

This clonotype was seen many times. The chain is built from TRBV5-1 and TRBJ2-3; D possibly corresponds to TRBD2 (6 bases). Between the trimmed V and J ends, which lost 1 base and 1 base, there was a span of 13 bases. Germline V gives CDR1 SGHRS, CDR2 YFSETQ. This CDR3 region has 16 residues. The CDR3 DNA reads as TGCGCCAGCAGCTTGATGGTCGGAGGGGGCACAGATACGCAGTATTTT. Its protein product is CASSLMVGGGTDTQYF.

This clonotype came up many times. V gene TRBV7-9 combines with J gene TRBJ2-3; D assignment may be TRBD1 or TRBD2 (5 bases each). Germline CDR1 and CDR2: SEHNR and FQNEAQ (reference sequence). CDR3 length equals 15 residues. V lost 3 bases and J lost 1, with 11 bases in between. The CDR3 DNA is TGTGCCAGCAGCTTCCCAGGGACGGGCACAGATACGCAGTATTTT. Its protein product is CASSFPGTGTDTQYF. Supplemented by reference TRBV7-9 and TRBJ2-3, the full variable domain reads DTGVSQNPRHKITKRGQNVTFRCDPISEHNRLYWYRQTLGQGPEFLTYFQNEAQLEKSRLLSDRFSAERPKGSFSTLEIQRTEQGDSAMYLCASSFPGTGTDTQYFGPGTRLTVL.

The table lists this clonotype with a few counts. The chain uses TRBV19 and TRBJ2-2; D unclear. The CDR3 runs 13 residues. CDR1 is LNHDA and CDR2 is SQIVND in the germline V gene (reference sequence). The V and J ends lost 10 bases and 5 bases respectively, with 14 bases between them. The CDR3 here is CATYPPETGELFF. CDR3 sequence (DNA): TGTGCCACTTACCCCCCCGAAACCGGGGAGCTGTTTTTT.

As for this clonotype: Just one base apart from a much larger clone, this may be a read error. The chain has TRBV4-3 and TRBJ2-1, with 8 positions matching TRBD1. TRBJ2-7 explains the end of the DNA better; the J call may be wrong. The germline V gene encodes CDR1 LGHNA and CDR2 YSLEER. The CDR3 has 13 amino acids. CDR3 amino acids: CASSVQGGNEQYF. Here the CDR3 DNA reads TGCGCCAGCAGCGTACAGGGGGGCAATGAGCAGTACTTC.

This clonotype has a count of ten or more. V is TRBV7-3 and J is TRBJ2-1; 8 nucleotides agree with TRBD2. Germline V gives CDR1 SGHTA, CDR2 FQGTGA. V shed 1 base and J 9 bases; nucleotides not matched to a gene: 11. The CDR3 sequence is 16 residues long. The CDR3 DNA reads TGTGCCAGCAGCTTAAACGGGGGGGACATCTCATCTGAGCAGTTCTTC. This encodes CASSLNGGDISSEQFF. Using reference TRBV7-3 and TRBJ2-1 for the parts outside the CDR3, the full variable domain is GAGVSQTPSNKVTEKGKYVELRCDPISGHTALYWYRQSLGQGPEFLIYFQGTGAADDSGLPNDRFFAVRPEGSVSTLKIQRTERGDSAVYLCASSLNGGDISSEQFFGPGTRLTVL.

This clonotype has at least ten counts. The J gene is TRBJ1-3, the V gene TRBV18; D uncertain. The germline CDR1 and CDR2 sequences are KGHSH and LQKENI. The CDR3 covers 16 residues. V dropped 3 bases and J dropped 0 bases, with 12 bases sitting between them. The CDR3 sequence is CASSPSEVLSGNTIYF. The DNA of the CDR3 is TGTGCCAGCTCACCCTCGGAGGTCCTCTCTGGAAACACCATATATTTT.

At least ten counts were recorded for this clonotype. This chain connects TRBV11-2 to TRBJ1-2; D is uncertain. CDR3 length: 16 amino acids. Trimming took 1 base from V and 8 from J, leaving 20 bases between them. Germline CDR1 reads SGHAT; CDR2 reads FQNNGV. The CDR3 loop reads CASSLARGLGPLGYTF. The CDR3 DNA reads TGTGCCAGCAGCTTAGCCCGGGGTTTGGGTCCCCTCGGCTACACCTTC.

With regard to this clonotype: A much more abundant neighbour one base away suggests this may be a read error. V usage is TRBV28 and J usage is TRBJ1-4, with TRBD1 identical over 7 bases. The trim removed 6 bases at V and 2 bases at J, leaving 12 bases unmatched. This CDR3 is built from 17 residues. Looked up from germline, CDR1 is MDHEN and CDR2 is SYDVKM. The CDR3 sequence is CASSVLPSRGTNEKLFF. The CDR3 DNA reads TGTGCCAGCAGCGTCCTACCCAGCAGGGGGACTAATGAAAAACTGTTTTTT.

This clonotype showed up many times. The chain links TRBV9 to TRBJ1-3, with 7 positions matching TRBD1. This CDR3 spans 17 amino acids. The germline V gene encodes CDR1 SGDLS and CDR2 YYNGEE. V gave up 3 bases and J gave up 0 bases; unmatched junction bases: 9. Here the CDR3 DNA reads TGTGCCAGCAGCGCCGGACAGGCATTATACTCTGGAAACACCATATATTTT. Its protein product is CASSAGQALYSGNTIYF.

This clonotype was observed a few times. This chain connects TRBV7-6 to TRBJ1-3; TRBD1 is a possible D gene (5 bases). Germline CDR1 and CDR2: SGHVS and FNYEAQ. Trimming left V 0 bases short and J 2 bases short, with 11 bases between. The CDR3 length is 16 residues. CDR3 in amino acids: CASSLAVGGAGNTIYF. Written as DNA, the CDR3 is TGTGCCAGCAGCTTAGCGGTGGGGGGAGCTGGAAACACCATATATTTT.

This clonotype was recorded at least ten times. The chain uses TRBV6-2 or TRBV6-3 and TRBJ2-1; 12 nucleotides agree with TRBD2. V gave up 6 bases and J gave up 6 bases; unmatched junction bases: 6. This CDR3 spans 15 amino acids. Germline loops: CDR1 MNHEY, CDR2 SVGEGT. The DNA for the CDR3 is TGTGCCAGCAGGACCGGACTAGCGGGAACCAATGAGCAGTTCTTC. It translates to CASRTGLAGTNEQFF.

The chain joins TRBV24-1 to TRBJ2-3, with 11 bases matching TRBD1. Germline CDR1 KGHDR, CDR2 SFDVKD. The CDR3 runs 17 residues. The V and J ends lost 0 bases and 4 bases, in that order; junction bases with no gene match: 5. The CDR3 sequence is CATSDLSDRGHADTQYF. For the CDR3, the DNA is TGTGCCACCAGTGATTTGTCGGACAGGGGGCATGCAGATACGCAGTATTTT.

This clonotype was seen repeatedly, ten times or more. DNA of the CDR3: TGTGCCAGCAAACCTCGGGGGCCCGTCTACGAGCAGTACTTC. As protein: CASKPRGPVYEQYF. This sequence joins TRBV6-2 or TRBV6-3 and TRBJ2-7; D may match TRBD1 or TRBD2 (6 bases each). Germline V lookup: CDR1 MNHEY, CDR2 SVGEGT. The CDR3 runs to 14 residues. V gave up 7 bases and J gave up 3 bases, with 16 bases separating them.

The chain joins TRBV19 to TRBJ2-1; 15 bases align to TRBD2. The germline gives CDR1 LNHDA, CDR2 SQIVND (reference sequence). The ends lost 4 bases at V and 9 bases at J; junction bases unmatched: 1. This CDR3 contains 14 residues. In nucleotides, the CDR3 is TGTGCCAGTAGTAAGGGACTAGCGGGAGGTGAGCAGTTCTTC. Its protein is CASSKGLAGGEQFF. Full variable domain (outside the CDR3, taken from reference TRBV19 and TRBJ2-1): DGGITQSPKYLFRKEGQNVTLSCEQNLNHDAMYWYRQDPGQGLRLIYYSQIVNDFQKGDIAEGYSVSREKKESFPLTVTSAQKNPTAFYLCASSKGLAGGEQFFGPGTRLTVL.

This clonotype was seen at least ten times. The chain combines TRBV19 with TRBJ2-1; TRBD1 matches at 7 bases. This CDR3 region has 19 residues. J was trimmed by 9 bases and V by 5 bases; bases with no gene match: 25. Germline loops: CDR1 LNHDA, CDR2 SQIVND (reference sequence). The CDR3 bases are TGTGCCAGTAGTTGGACAGGATGGATCTCAATCGGCTACAAGGGTGAGCAGTTCTTC. Its translation is CASSWTGWISIGYKGEQFF.

This clonotype has a count of ten or more. This chain uses TRBV2 with TRBJ2-1; 9 positions match TRBD2. V gave up 6 bases and J gave up 5 bases; unmatched junction bases: 11. The CDR3 totals 16 residues. Germline V gives CDR1 SNHLY, CDR2 FYNNEI. For the CDR3, the DNA is TGTGCCAGCAGGGGGATAGCGGGAGCTCCCCACAATGAGCAGTTCTTC. It translates to CASRGIAGAPHNEQFF.

This chain links TRBV12-3 or TRBV12-4 with TRBJ1-3; 7 bases fit TRBD1. The CDR3 has 14 amino acids. Unmatched junction bases numbered 7, after V lost 8 bases and J lost 3 bases. The CDR3 nucleotides read TGTGCCAGCGAGGTAGGGGGCGGTGGAAACACCATATATTTT. This codes for CASEVGGGGNTIYF.

This clonotype has at least ten counts. The chain employs TRBV24-1 and TRBJ2-1, with D hard to call. The CDR3 is made up of 15 amino acids. The germline gives CDR1 KGHDR, CDR2 SFDVKD. The V end was cut by 3 bases, the J end by 5 bases, with 13 bases between. The CDR3 region is CATSDPTRYNNEQFF. CDR3 sequence (DNA): TGTGCCACCAGTGATCCAACCAGATACAACAATGAGCAGTTCTTC.

This clonotype has a count of ten or more. The J gene is TRBJ2-7, the V gene TRBV3-1; possible D gene TRBD2, 6 bases. Trimming left V 0 bases short and J 0 bases short, with 15 bases between. The CDR3 consists of 17 residues. From germline, CDR1 is LGHDT and CDR2 YNNKEL (reference sequence). CDR3 residues: CASSQDSGTLSSYEQYF. CDR3 sequence (DNA): TGTGCCAGCAGCCAAGATTCCGGGACTCTAAGCTCCTACGAGCAGTACTTC.

This clonotype showed up many times. This chain connects TRBV5-6 to TRBJ2-7; D possibly corresponds to TRBD1 (5 bases). Trimming shortened V by 2 bases and J by 6 bases, and 9 bases separated the two germline ends. Germline assignment: CDR1 SGHDT and CDR2 YYEEEE. This CDR3 spans 12 amino acids. Here the CDR3 DNA reads TGTGCCAGCAGCTTAACAGGAGTCGAGCAGTACTTC. It specifies CASSLTGVEQYF.

There are many counts of this clonotype. J is TRBJ2-1 and V is TRBV6-2 or TRBV6-3, with unresolved D. The CDR3 covers 11 residues. V lost 5 bases and J 9 bases, leaving 8 bases between the germline ends. In germline, CDR1 is MNHEY, CDR2 SVGEGT. The CDR3 sequence is CASSDHIEQFF. CDR3 in DNA: TGTGCCAGCAGTGACCACATTGAGCAGTTCTTC.